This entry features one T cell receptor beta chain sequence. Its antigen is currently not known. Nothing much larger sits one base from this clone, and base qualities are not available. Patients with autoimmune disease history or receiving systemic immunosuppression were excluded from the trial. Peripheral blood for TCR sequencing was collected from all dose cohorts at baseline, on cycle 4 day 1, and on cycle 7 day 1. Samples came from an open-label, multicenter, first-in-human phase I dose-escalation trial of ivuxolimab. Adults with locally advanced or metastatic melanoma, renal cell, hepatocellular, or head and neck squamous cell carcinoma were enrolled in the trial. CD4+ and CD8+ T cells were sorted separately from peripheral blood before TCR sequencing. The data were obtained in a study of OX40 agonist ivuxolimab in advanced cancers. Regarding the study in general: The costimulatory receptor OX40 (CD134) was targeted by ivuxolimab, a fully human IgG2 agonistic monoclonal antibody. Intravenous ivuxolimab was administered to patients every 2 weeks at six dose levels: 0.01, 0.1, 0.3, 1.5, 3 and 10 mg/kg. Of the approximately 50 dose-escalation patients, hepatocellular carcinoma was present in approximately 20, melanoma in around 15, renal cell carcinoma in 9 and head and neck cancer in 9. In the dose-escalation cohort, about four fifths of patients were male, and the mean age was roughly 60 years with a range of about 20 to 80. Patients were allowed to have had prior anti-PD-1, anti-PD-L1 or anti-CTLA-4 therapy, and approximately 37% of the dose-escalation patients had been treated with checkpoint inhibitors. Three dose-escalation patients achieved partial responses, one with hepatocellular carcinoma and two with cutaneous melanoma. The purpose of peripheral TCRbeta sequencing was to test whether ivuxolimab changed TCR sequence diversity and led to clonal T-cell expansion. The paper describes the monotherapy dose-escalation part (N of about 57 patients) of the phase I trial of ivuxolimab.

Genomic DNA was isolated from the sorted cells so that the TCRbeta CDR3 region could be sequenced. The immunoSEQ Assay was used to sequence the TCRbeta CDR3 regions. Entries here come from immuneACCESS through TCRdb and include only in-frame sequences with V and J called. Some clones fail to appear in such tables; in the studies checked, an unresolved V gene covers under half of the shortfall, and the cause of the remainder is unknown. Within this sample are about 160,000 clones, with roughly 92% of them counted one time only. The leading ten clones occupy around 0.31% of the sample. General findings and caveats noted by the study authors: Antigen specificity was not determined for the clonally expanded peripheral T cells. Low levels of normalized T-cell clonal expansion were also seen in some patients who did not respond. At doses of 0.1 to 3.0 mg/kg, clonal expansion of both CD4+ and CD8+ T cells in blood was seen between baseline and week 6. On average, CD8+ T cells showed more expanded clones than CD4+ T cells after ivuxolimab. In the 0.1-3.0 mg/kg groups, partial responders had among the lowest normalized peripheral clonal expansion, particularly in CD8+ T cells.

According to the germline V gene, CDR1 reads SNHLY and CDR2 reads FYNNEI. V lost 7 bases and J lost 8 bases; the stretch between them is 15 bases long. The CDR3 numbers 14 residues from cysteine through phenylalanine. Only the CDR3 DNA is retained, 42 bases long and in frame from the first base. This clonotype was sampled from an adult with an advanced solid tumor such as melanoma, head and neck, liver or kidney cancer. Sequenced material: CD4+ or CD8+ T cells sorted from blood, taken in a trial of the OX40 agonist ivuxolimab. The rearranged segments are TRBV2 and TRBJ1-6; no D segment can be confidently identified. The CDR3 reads CASIRQPWDSPLHF. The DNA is TGTGCCAGCATTAGGCAACCCTGGGATTCACCCCTCCACTTT. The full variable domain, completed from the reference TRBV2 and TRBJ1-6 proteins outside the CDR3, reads EPEVTQTPSHQVTQMGQEVILRCVPISNHLYFYWYRQILGQKVEFLVSFYNNEISEKSEIFDDQFSVERPDGSNFTLKIRSTKLEDSAMYFCASIRQPWDSPLHFGNGTRLTVT.